One and the same sample provided the 17 T cell receptor beta chains below, sequenced in a study of T-cell memory formation after mild COVID-19. TCRdb processed the 5' RACE reads anew with MiXCR; each CDR3 protein has one entry. The sample records fewer than 250,000 distinct CDR3 sequences, 15% being singletons. The sequenced sample consisted of PBMCs or a T cell subset sorted from them (not recorded which). These receptors all stem from an adult woman who had mild COVID-19 (a few samples of this study predate the infection). Cell type and time point are not known.

This clonotype has more than one count but fewer than ten. V gene TRBV7-8 combines with J gene TRBJ2-1, with D maybe TRBD2 (6 bases). Germline V lookup: CDR1 SGHVS, CDR2 FQNEAQ. Trimming pared 3 bases from V and 8 bases from J, leaving 20 bases between. The CDR3 runs to 16 residues. The CDR3 DNA reads as TGTGCCAGCAGCTTGGGCGGGGCCAGCCAGCCCCATGAGCAGTTCTTC. Protein sequence: CASSLGGASQPHEQFF.

This chain joins TRBV5-1 and TRBJ2-1; TRBD2 agrees at 9 bases. CDR3 length equals 20 residues. Trimming cost V 4 bases and J 5 bases; bases outside gene matches: 22. Looked up from germline, CDR1 is SGHRS and CDR2 is YFSETQ. As DNA, the CDR3 is TGCGCCAGCAGCCCCGTGCGGGGGGGACGGCAGGAATACCGGAACAATGAGCAGTTCTTC. Its translation is CASSPVRGGRQEYRNNEQFF.

This chain connects TRBV18 to TRBJ1-1; D is uncertain. This CDR3 spans 15 amino acids. V lost 5 bases and J lost 1, with 14 bases in between. Germline V gene lookup returns CDR1 KGHSH and CDR2 LQKENI. In nucleotides, the CDR3 is TGTGCCAGCTCATTCGGACGGCCGGAGAACACTGAAGCTTTCTTT. Its protein is CASSFGRPENTEAFF.

This clonotype was found a few times. This chain links TRBV5-1 with TRBJ2-7; 10 nucleotides line up with TRBD2. CDR3 size: 13 residues. Losses at the gene ends were 9 bases for V and 5 bases for J; bases not matched to a gene: 8. From germline, CDR1 is SGHRS and CDR2 YFSETQ. Written as DNA, the CDR3 is TGCGCCAACGCAGCGGGGGGGCTCCACGAGCAGTACTTC. Protein: CANAAGGLHEQYF.

This clonotype came up a few times. The chain carries TRBV20-1 and TRBJ2-5, with no clear D. Germline CDR1 and CDR2: DFQATT and SNEGSKA (reference sequence). The ends were cut back, 3 bases at V and 0 bases at J, with 11 bases in the middle. CDR3 length equals 14 residues. CDR3 in amino acids: CSASPRDYQETQYF. In DNA form, the CDR3 reads TGCAGTGCTAGCCCCCGAGACTACCAAGAGACCCAGTACTTC.

V gene TRBV7-9 combines with J gene TRBJ2-3; weak D call: TRBD1 (5 bases). Per the germline V gene, CDR1 is SEHNR and CDR2 is FQNEAQ (reference sequence). This CDR3 has 16 residues. V lost 1 base and J 3 bases, leaving 14 bases between the germline ends. This CDR3 is CASSLVQGRWTDTQYF. The CDR3 DNA follows: TGTGCCAGCAGCTTAGTGCAGGGTCGGTGGACAGATACGCAGTATTTT. Looking up the rest from reference TRBV7-9 and TRBJ2-3 gives the full variable domain: DTGVSQNPRHKITKRGQNVTFRCDPISEHNRLYWYRQTLGQGPEFLTYFQNEAQLEKSRLLSDRFSAERPKGSFSTLEIQRTEQGDSAMYLCASSLVQGRWTDTQYFGPGTRLTVL.

This chain connects TRBV6-6 to TRBJ2-3, with D possibly being TRBD1 (6 bases). Germline assignment: CDR1 MNHNY and CDR2 SVGAGI (reference sequence). With 4 bases removed from V and 1 base from J, the gap between germline ends came to 9 bases. The CDR3 is 14 residues long. The CDR3: CASSFNRGTDTQYF. As DNA, the CDR3 is TGTGCCAGCAGTTTTAACAGGGGCACAGATACGCAGTATTTT.

This clonotype was detected only a few times. In DNA form, the CDR3 reads TGTGCCAGCAGCTCGGCCGCAAATTCACCCCTCCACTTT. Its protein is CASSSAANSPLHF. V usage is TRBV7-9 and J usage is TRBJ1-6; D is ambiguous. The ends were cut back, 4 bases at V and 7 bases at J, with 8 bases in the middle. The V gene's germline CDR1 is SEHNR and CDR2 FQNEAQ (reference sequence). This CDR3 spans 13 amino acids.

This clonotype was counted between two and nine times. V gene TRBV20-1 combines with J gene TRBJ2-1; 14 bases align to TRBD2. Germline assignment: CDR1 DFQATT and CDR2 SNEGSKA (reference sequence). The J segment lost 4 bases and the V segment lost 0 bases, leaving 11 bases of the junction unmatched. The CDR3 consists of 19 residues. The CDR3 DNA sequence: TGCAGTGCTAGAGATCCGGGACTAGCGGGGGCCCAAAAGTACAATGAGCAGTTCTTC. Residues: CSARDPGLAGAQKYNEQFF.

J is TRBJ2-5 and V is TRBV6-2 or TRBV6-3; D is uncertain. Germline assignment: CDR1 MNHEY and CDR2 SVGEGT. Trimming removed 2 bases at V and 5 bases at J, with 6 bases between. This CDR3 spans 12 amino acids. The CDR3 DNA reads as TGTGCCAGCAGTTACGTCGGGGAGACCCAGTACTTC. It is translated as CASSYVGETQYF.

This clonotype was seen more than once but under ten times. The V call is TRBV5-1, the J call TRBJ2-2; no clear D gene. Trimming shortened V by 4 bases and J by 3 bases, and 10 bases separated the two germline ends. The CDR3 consists of 14 residues. The germline V gene encodes CDR1 SGHRS and CDR2 YFSETQ. The CDR3 DNA reads as TGCGCCAGCAGCGCTTTGGCGGACACCGGGGAGCTGTTTTTT. This encodes CASSALADTGELFF.

This sequence joins TRBV7-9 and TRBJ1-1, with TRBD1 matching over 9 bases. The V segment lost 6 bases and the J segment 5 bases; nucleotides outside the gene matches: 7. The CDR3 sequence is 14 residues long. Germline lookup yields CDR1 SEHNR and CDR2 FQNEAQ (reference sequence). CDR3 DNA: TGTGCCAGCAGATTACAGGGGGCATGGACTGAAGCTTTCTTT. It specifies CASRLQGAWTEAFF.

The CDR3 DNA reads as TGCGCCAGCAGCTTTGAGGGACAGGGATATGGCTACACCTTC. Amino acids: CASSFEGQGYGYTF. V and J are TRBV5-1 and TRBJ1-2; TRBD1 aligns across 9 bases. With V trimmed by 2 bases and J by 5 bases, 4 bases remained unmatched. CDR1 and CDR2 from the germline V gene are SGHRS and YFSETQ. The CDR3 consists of 14 residues.

This clonotype was observed a few times. The genes are TRBV6-5 and TRBJ1-6; 8 positions agree with TRBD1. J was trimmed by 0 bases and V by 6 bases; bases with no gene match: 16. The CDR3 runs 20 residues. Germline CDR1 is MNHEY and CDR2 is SVGAGI. The CDR3 DNA is TGTGCCAGCAGCTTCGTGGGGGGGACAGGATCGATCTCCTATAATTCACCCCTCCACTTT. It translates to CASSFVGGTGSISYNSPLHF.

This clonotype was recorded a few times. The chain has TRBV6-5 and TRBJ2-7; unclear D gene. The V gene's germline CDR1 is MNHEY and CDR2 SVGAGI. V shed 2 bases and J shed 3 bases, with 14 bases lying between them. The CDR3 contains 15 residues. CDR3 amino acids: CASSYQAGAYYEQYF. The CDR3 coding sequence is TGTGCCAGCAGTTACCAGGCAGGCGCCTACTACGAGCAGTACTTC.

The chain employs TRBV15 and TRBJ1-1, with TRBD1 matching over 9 bases. V lost 5 bases and J lost 3; bases outside the gene matches: 7. Germline V lookup: CDR1 LNHNV, CDR2 YYDKDF (reference sequence). The CDR3 sequence is 15 residues long. CDR3 DNA sequence: TGTGCCACCAGCGTAAGACAGGGGGGAGACACTGAAGCTTTCTTT. Translated, it gives CATSVRQGGDTEAFF.

The CDR3 here is CASSVVTGEGATDTQYF. The CDR3 region has the DNA TGTGCCAGCAGCGTCGTAACAGGGGAGGGGGCCACAGATACGCAGTATTTT. The gene calls are TRBV9 and TRBJ2-3; D might be TRBD1 or TRBD2, each matching 7 bases. The CDR3 sequence is 17 residues long. The V and J ends lost 2 bases and 2 bases respectively, with 18 bases between them. Germline V gives CDR1 SGDLS, CDR2 YYNGEE. Looking up the rest from reference TRBV9 and TRBJ2-3 gives the full variable domain: DSGVTQTPKHLITATGQRVTLRCSPRSGDLSVYWYQQSLDQGLQFLIQYYNGEERAKGNILERFSAQQFPDLHSELNLSSLELGDSALYFCASSVVTGEGATDTQYFGPGTRLTVL.